The rows below give T cell receptor beta chains drawn from one sample of a study of T cells after yellow fever vaccination. From the 5' RACE reads, TCRdb called clonotypes with MiXCR, one entry per CDR3 protein. The table lists 400,000 or so distinct CDR3 sequences, more than 5.5% of them singletons. The sequenced sample was PBMCs, obtained 5 days after the yellow fever booster vaccination. The receptor source for this set is a man between 25 and 39 years old who received the YFV17D yellow fever vaccine. CDR3s include the opening cysteine and the closing phenylalanine or tryptophan. D genes are given only for firm matches. Size is omitted from some rows. Given values are once, few, many or a class for expanded clones.

V: TRBV18; J: TRBJ2-1; D: NA; length: 13; size: NA; DNA: TGTGCCAGCTCACCACCGGGACTTAATGAGCAGTTCTTC; CDR3: CASSPPGLNEQFF
V: TRBV7-2; J: TRBJ2-7; D: NA; length: 13; size: many; DNA: TGTGCCAGCAGCTTAACAGGGTCGGACGAGCAGTACTTC; CDR3: CASSLTGSDEQYF
V: TRBV27; J: TRBJ2-5; D: NA; length: 15; size: NA; DNA: TGTGCCAGCAGCCGGAAAGGACAGCCTCAAGAGACCCAGTACTTC; CDR3: CASSRKGQPQETQYF
V: TRBV5-8; J: TRBJ2-5; D: NA; length: 14; size: few; DNA: TGTGCCAGCGGCCGAGCGGAGGGCCAAGAGACCCAGTACTTC; CDR3: CASGRAEGQETQYF
V: TRBV20-1; J: TRBJ2-3; D: NA; length: 14; size: NA; DNA: TGCAGTGCTCTTACTAGAGGGGGAAGAGATACGCAGTATTTT; CDR3: CSALTRGGRDTQYF
V: TRBV5-1; J: TRBJ2-5; D: TRBD2; length: 15; size: few; DNA: TGCGCCAGCAGCTCCGGGACTAGCGACAAAGAGACCCAGTACTTC; CDR3: CASSSGTSDKETQYF
V: TRBV20-1; J: TRBJ2-7; D: TRBD2; length: 13; size: many; DNA: TGCAGTGCTAGTCACCTAGCGGACTACGAGCAGTACTTC; CDR3: CSASHLADYEQYF
V: TRBV12-3/TRBV12-4; J: TRBJ2-7; D: TRBD2; length: 14; size: NA; DNA: TGTGCCAGCAGCCATTTAGCGGGATCTCCCGAGCAGTACTTC; CDR3: CASSHLAGSPEQYF
V: TRBV12-3/TRBV12-4; J: TRBJ1-1; D: NA; length: 13; size: many; DNA: TGTGCCAGCAGTTTTGCACCGGGAACTGAAGCTTTCTTT; CDR3: CASSFAPGTEAFF
V: TRBV20-1; J: TRBJ2-4; D: TRBD1; length: 18; size: few; DNA: TGCAGTGCTATTCCGACAGGGGTCCTAATTCTAGCCAAAAACATTCAGTACTTC; CDR3: CSAIPTGVLILAKNIQYF
V: TRBV29-1; J: TRBJ2-1; D: TRBD2; length: 13; size: few; DNA: TGCAGTGGCGAGGGGACTAGCTACAATGAGCAGTTCTTC; CDR3: CSGEGTSYNEQFF
V: TRBV5-1; J: TRBJ1-2; D: NA; length: 13; size: many; DNA: TGCGCCAGCAGCCGCGGAGGGGACGATGGCTACACCTTC; CDR3: CASSRGGDDGYTF
V: TRBV12-3/TRBV12-4; J: TRBJ2-3; D: NA; length: 14; size: few; DNA: TGTGCCAGCAGTCACAGGGACCTCACAGATACGCAGTATTTT; CDR3: CASSHRDLTDTQYF
V: TRBV5-1; J: TRBJ1-4; D: NA; length: 13; size: many; DNA: TGCGCCAGCAAAGACCTGGGGAATGAAAAACTGTTTTTT; CDR3: CASKDLGNEKLFF
V: TRBV7-2; J: TRBJ1-5; D: NA; length: 15; size: many; DNA: TGTGCCAGCAGCTTAGTATTGGGGGACAATCAGCCCCAGCATTTT; CDR3: CASSLVLGDNQPQHF
V: TRBV24-1; J: TRBJ2-1; D: TRBD2; length: 17; size: NA; DNA: TGTGCCACCAGTGACCCCCAAGTTAGCGGGAGTTCAGGGGAGCAGTTCTTC; CDR3: CATSDPQVSGSSGEQFF
V: TRBV20-1; J: TRBJ2-3; D: NA; length: 15; size: once; DNA: TGCAGTGCCAGTGGACTCCCACCGCGAGCAGATACGCAGTATTTT; CDR3: CSASGLPPRADTQYF
V: TRBV18; J: TRBJ2-6; D: NA; length: 20; size: NA; DNA: TGTGCCAGCTCAAAGACCCAGGGAGGCTATTTAAGCTCTGGGGCCAACGTCCTGACTTTC; CDR3: CASSKTQGGYLSSGANVLTF
V: TRBV3-1; J: TRBJ2-1; D: TRBD2; length: 19; size: NA; DNA: TGTGCCAGCAGCCAAACAAACCTCCCGGGACTAAGCTCCTACAATGAGCAGTTCTTC; CDR3: CASSQTNLPGLSSYNEQFF
V: TRBV9; J: TRBJ2-3; D: NA; length: 13; size: few; DNA: TGTGCCAGCAGCCTCGGGATCAAAGATACGCAGTATTTT; CDR3: CASSLGIKDTQYF
V: TRBV29-1; J: TRBJ2-7; D: TRBD1; length: 11; size: few; DNA: TGCAGCGTTGAAGATGGGACAGGGGAACACTTC; CDR3: CSVEDGTGEHF
V: TRBV30; J: TRBJ2-1; D: NA; length: 15; size: few; DNA: TGTGCCTGGAGTCGCCGGGAACTTTTATACAATGAGCAGTTCTTC; CDR3: CAWSRRELLYNEQFF